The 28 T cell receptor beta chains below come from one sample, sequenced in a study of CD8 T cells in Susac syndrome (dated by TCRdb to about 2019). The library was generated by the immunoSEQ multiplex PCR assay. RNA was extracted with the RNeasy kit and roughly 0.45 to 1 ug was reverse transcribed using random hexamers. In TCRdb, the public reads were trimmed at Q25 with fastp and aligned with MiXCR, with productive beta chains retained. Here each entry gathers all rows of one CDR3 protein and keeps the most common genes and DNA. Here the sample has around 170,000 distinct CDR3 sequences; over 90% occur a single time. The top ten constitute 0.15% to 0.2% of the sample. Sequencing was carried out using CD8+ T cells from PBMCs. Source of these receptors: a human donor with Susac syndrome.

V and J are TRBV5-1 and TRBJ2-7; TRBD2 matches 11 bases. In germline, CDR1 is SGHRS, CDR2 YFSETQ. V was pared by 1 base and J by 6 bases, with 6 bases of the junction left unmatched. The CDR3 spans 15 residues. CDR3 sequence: CASSLNSGGAIEQYF. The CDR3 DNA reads TGCGCCAGCAGCTTGAATAGCGGGGGGGCGATCGAGCAGTACTTC.

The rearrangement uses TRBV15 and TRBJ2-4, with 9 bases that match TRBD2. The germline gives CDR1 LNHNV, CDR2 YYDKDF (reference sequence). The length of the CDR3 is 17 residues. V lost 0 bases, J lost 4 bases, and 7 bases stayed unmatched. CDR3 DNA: TGTGCCACCAGCAGAGATCGATTAGCGGGGGCTAAAAACATTCAGTACTTC. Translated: CATSRDRLAGAKNIQYF.

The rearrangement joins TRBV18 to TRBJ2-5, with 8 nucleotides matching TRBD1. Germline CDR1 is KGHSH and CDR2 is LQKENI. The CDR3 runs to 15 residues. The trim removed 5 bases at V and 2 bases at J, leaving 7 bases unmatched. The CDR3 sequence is CASSSRDRLQETQYF. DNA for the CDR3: TGTGCCAGCTCATCACGGGACAGGCTGCAAGAGACCCAGTACTTC.

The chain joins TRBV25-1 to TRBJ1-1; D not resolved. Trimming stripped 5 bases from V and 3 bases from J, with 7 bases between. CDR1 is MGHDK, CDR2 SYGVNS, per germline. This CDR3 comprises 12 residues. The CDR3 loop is CASSSFYTEAFF. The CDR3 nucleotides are TGTGCCAGCAGTTCCTTCTACACTGAAGCTTTCTTT.

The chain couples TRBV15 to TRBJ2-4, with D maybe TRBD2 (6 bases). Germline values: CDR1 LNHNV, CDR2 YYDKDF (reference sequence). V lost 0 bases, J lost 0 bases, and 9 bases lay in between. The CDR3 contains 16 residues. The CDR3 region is CATSRDRELAKNIQYF. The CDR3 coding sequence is TGTGCCACCAGCAGAGATCGGGAGTTAGCCAAAAACATTCAGTACTTC. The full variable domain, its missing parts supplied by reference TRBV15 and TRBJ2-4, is DAMVIQNPRYQVTQFGKPVTLSCSQTLNHNVMYWYQQKSSQAPKLLFHYYDKDFNNEADTPDNFQSRRPNTSFCFLDIRSPGLGDTAMYLCATSRDRELAKNIQYFGAGTRLSVL.

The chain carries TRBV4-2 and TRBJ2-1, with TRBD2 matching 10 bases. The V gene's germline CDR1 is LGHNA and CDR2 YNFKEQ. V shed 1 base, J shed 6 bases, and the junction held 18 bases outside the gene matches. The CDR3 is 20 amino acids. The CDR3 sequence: CASSQGGFSLAGAVLNEQFF. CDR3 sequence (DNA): TGTGCCAGCAGCCAAGGAGGTTTCAGTCTAGCGGGAGCGGTCCTCAATGAGCAGTTCTTC.

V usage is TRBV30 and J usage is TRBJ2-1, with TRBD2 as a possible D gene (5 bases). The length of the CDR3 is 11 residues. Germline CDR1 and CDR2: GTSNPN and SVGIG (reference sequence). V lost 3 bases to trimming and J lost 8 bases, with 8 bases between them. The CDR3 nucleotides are TGTGCCTGGAGGGACTTGCATGAGCAGTTCTTC. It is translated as CAWRDLHEQFF.

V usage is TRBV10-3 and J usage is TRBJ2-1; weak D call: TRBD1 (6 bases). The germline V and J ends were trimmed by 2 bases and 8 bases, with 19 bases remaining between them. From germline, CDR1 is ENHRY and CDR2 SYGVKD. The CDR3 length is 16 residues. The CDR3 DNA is TGTGCCATCAGTGAGCCGGGGACACGGACCTGGGATGAGCAGTTCTTC. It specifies CAISEPGTRTWDEQFF.

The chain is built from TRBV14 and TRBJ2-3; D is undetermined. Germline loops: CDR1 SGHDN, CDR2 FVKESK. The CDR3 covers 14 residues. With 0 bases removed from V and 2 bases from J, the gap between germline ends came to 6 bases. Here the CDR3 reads CASSQDRVTDTQYF. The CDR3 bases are TGTGCCAGCAGCCAAGACAGAGTCACAGATACGCAGTATTTT.

The CDR3 reads CASSRTGGWDYGYTF. The CDR3 region has the DNA TGTGCCAGCAGCCGGACAGGGGGTTGGGACTATGGCTACACCTTC. The rearrangement joins TRBV3-1 to TRBJ1-2; 10 bases agree with TRBD1. The CDR3 contains 15 residues. Germline V CDR1 and CDR2: LGHDT, YNNKEL (reference sequence). Trimming took 4 bases from V and 3 from J; bases not matched to a gene: 5.

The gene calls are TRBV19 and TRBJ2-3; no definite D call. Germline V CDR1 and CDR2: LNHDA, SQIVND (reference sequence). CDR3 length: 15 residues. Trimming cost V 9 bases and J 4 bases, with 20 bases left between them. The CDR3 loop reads CASQRASSLADTQYF. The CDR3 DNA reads TGTGCCAGCCAAAGGGCTAGTTCGTTAGCAGATACGCAGTATTTT.

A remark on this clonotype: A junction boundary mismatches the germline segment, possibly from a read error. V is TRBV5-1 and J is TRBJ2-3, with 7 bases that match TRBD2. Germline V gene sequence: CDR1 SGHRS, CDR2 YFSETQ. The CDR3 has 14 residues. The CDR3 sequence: CATSNPGGGDTQYF. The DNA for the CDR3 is TGCGCCACCAGCAACCCGGGAGGAGGAGATACGCAGTATTTT.

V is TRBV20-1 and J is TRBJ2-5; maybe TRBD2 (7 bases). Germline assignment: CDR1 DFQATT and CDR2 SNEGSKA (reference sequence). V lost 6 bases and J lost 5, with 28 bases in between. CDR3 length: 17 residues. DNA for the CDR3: TGCAGTGCGGAATCCGTAGCGGGTGGAGGGGGGGAGGAGACCCAGTACTTC. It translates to CSAESVAGGGGEETQYF.

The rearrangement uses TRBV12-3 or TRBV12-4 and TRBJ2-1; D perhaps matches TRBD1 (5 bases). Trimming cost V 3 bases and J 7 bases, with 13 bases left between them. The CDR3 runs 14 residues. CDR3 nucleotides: TGTGCCAGCAGTTTGGGCCAGGGAATAAATGAGCAGTTCTTC. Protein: CASSLGQGINEQFF.

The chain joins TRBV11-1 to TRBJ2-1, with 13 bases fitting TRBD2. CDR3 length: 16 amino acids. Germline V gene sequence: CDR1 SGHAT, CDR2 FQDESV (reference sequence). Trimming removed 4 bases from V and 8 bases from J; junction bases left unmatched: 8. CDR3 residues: CASSSPGLAGNHEQFF. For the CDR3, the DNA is TGTGCCAGCAGCTCCCCGGGACTAGCGGGAAACCATGAGCAGTTCTTC.

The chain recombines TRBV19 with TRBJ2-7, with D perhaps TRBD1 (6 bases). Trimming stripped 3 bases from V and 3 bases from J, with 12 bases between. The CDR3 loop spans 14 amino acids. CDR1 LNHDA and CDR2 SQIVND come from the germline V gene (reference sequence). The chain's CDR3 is CASSMGGQYYEQYF. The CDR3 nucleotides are TGTGCCAGTAGTATGGGTGGACAGTACTACGAGCAGTACTTC.

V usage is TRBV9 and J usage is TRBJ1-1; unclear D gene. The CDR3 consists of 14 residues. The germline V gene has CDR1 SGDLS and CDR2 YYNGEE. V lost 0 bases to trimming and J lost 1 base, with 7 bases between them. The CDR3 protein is CASSVVTENTEAFF. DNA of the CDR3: TGTGCCAGCAGCGTAGTCACAGAGAACACTGAAGCTTTCTTT.

The CDR3 sequence: CASSPPSTETQYF. In DNA form, the CDR3 reads TGTGCCAGCAGTCCCCCCTCGACAGAGACCCAGTACTTC. This rearrangement joins TRBV28 to TRBJ2-5; D gene unclear. This CDR3 comprises 13 residues. Deletions cut 5 bases from V and 4 bases from J, with 11 bases between. In germline, CDR1 is MDHEN, CDR2 SYDVKM. The complete variable domain, with remaining parts taken from reference TRBV28 and TRBJ2-5, reads DVKVTQSSRYLVKRTGEKVFLECVQDMDHENMFWYRQDPGLGLRLIYFSYDVKMKEKGDIPEGYSVSREKKERFSLILESASTNQTSMYLCASSPPSTETQYFGPGTRLLVL.

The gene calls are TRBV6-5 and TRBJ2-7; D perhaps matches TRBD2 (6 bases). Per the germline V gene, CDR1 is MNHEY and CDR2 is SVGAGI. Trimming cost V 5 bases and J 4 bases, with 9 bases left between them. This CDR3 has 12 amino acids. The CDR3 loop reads CASSVRGYEQYF. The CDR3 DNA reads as TGTGCCAGCAGTGTCCGGGGGTACGAGCAGTACTTC.

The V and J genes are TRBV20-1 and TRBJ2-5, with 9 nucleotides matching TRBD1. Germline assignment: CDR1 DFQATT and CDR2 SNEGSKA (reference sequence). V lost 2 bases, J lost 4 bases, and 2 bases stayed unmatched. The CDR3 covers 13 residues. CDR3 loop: CSARRTGAETQYF. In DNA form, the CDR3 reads TGCAGTGCTAGAAGGACAGGGGCAGAGACCCAGTACTTC.

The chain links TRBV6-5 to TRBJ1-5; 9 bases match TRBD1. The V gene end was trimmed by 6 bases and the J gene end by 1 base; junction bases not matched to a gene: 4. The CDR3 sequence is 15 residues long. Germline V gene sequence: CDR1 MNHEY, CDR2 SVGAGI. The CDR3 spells CASSRTGESNQPQHF. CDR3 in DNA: TGTGCCAGCAGCCGGACAGGGGAAAGCAATCAGCCCCAGCATTTT.

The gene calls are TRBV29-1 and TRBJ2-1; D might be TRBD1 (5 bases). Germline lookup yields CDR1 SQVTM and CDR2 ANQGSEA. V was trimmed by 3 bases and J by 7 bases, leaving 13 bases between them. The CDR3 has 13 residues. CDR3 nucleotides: TGCAGCGTTGAGGGGCTGGCCGGGAATGAGCAGTTCTTC. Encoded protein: CSVEGLAGNEQFF.

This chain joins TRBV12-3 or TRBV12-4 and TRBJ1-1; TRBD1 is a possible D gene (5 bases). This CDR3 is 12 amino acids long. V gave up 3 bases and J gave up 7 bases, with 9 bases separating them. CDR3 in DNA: TGTGCCAGCAGTTTCCTGGGGGGTGAAGCTTTCTTT. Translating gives CASSFLGGEAFF.

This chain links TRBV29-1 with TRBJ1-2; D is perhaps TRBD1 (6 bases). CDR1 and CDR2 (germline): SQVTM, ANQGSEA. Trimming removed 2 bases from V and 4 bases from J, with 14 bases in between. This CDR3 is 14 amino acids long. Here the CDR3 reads CSVERVGQSYGYTF. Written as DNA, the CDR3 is TGCAGCGTTGAAAGGGTAGGACAGAGCTATGGCTACACCTTC.

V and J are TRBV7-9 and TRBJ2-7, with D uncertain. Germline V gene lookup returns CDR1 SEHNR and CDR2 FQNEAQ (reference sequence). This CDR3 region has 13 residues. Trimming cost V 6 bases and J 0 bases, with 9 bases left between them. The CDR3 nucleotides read TGTGCCAGCAGGTATCTGAGCTCCTACGAGCAGTACTTC. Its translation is CASRYLSSYEQYF.

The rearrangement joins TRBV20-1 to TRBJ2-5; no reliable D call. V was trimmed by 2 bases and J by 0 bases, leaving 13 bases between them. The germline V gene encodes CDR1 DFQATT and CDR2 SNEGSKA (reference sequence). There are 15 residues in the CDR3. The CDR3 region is CSARRALTDQETQYF. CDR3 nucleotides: TGCAGTGCTAGAAGGGCCCTAACAGACCAAGAGACCCAGTACTTC.

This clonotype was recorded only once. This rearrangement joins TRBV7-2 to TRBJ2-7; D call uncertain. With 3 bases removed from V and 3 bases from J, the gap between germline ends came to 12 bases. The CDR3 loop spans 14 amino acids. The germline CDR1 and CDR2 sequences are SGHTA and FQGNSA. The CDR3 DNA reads TGTGCCAGCAGCTTTGGTTACCACTTCTACGAGCAGTACTTC. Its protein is CASSFGYHFYEQYF.

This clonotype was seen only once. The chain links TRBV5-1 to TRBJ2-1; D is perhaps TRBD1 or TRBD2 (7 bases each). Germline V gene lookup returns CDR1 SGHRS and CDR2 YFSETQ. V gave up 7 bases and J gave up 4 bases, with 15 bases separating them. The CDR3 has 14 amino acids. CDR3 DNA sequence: TGCGCCAGCGCGGGGGACAGAGAATACAATGAGCAGTTCTTC. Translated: CASAGDREYNEQFF.